The 30 T cell receptor beta chains reported below all come from one sample, sequenced in a study of regulatory T cells in long-lasting Graves disease. Time point described: persistent/refractory GD, antithyroid drugs over 5 years with positive TRAb. Construction of the TCR library relied on RNA isolated from PBMCs. Arm-PCR of CDR3 regions and iRepertoire HTBI primers were used to build TCR beta libraries. TCRdb analysed the multiplex PCR reads with MiXCR anew, one entry per CDR3 protein. This table has about 300,000 distinct CDR3 sequences, around 21% appearing once. Material: peripheral blood mononuclear cells (PBMCs), obtained when the disease was refractory, from a patient treated with antithyroid drugs. These receptor sequences come from a female donor with Graves disease.

The J gene is TRBJ1-3, the V gene TRBV27; 7 nucleotides match TRBD1. From germline, CDR1 is MNHEY and CDR2 SMNVEV (reference sequence). The CDR3 contains 17 residues. V lost 5 bases and J lost 0; bases outside the gene matches: 10. Here the CDR3 reads CASSLHATGVSGNTIYF. The CDR3 nucleotides are TGTGCCAGCAGTCTCCATGCTACAGGGGTCTCTGGAAACACCATATATTTT.

The J gene is TRBJ1-2, the V gene TRBV5-1, with 7 bases fitting TRBD1. This CDR3 contains 19 residues. Germline values: CDR1 SGHRS, CDR2 YFSETQ. The ends lost 4 bases at V and 2 bases at J; junction bases unmatched: 20. The CDR3 is CASSPFPSTGAPFNYGYTF. CDR3 bases: TGCGCCAGCAGCCCTTTTCCGTCTACAGGGGCGCCTTTCAACTATGGCTACACCTTC.

In its sample, this clonotype was seen a few times. The chain joins TRBV6-1 to TRBJ2-7, with 8 bases matching TRBD2. Unmatched junction bases numbered 11, after V lost 6 bases and J lost 4 bases. The CDR3 is made up of 15 amino acids. Germline CDR1 reads MNHNS; CDR2 reads SASEGT. This CDR3 reads CASSRGLAGEYEQYF. The CDR3 region has the DNA TGTGCCAGCAGCCGCGGACTAGCCGGAGAATACGAGCAGTACTTC.

The chain carries TRBV19 and TRBJ2-7; maybe TRBD2 (6 bases). CDR1 and CDR2 (germline): LNHDA, SQIVND (reference sequence). The CDR3 is 12 amino acids. V dropped 3 bases and J dropped 5 bases, with 8 bases sitting between them. CDR3 sequence: CASSIRLDEQYF. CDR3 bases: TGTGCCAGTAGTATCCGACTAGACGAGCAGTACTTC. Full variable domain (rest looked up from reference TRBV19 and TRBJ2-7): DGGITQSPKYLFRKEGQNVTLSCEQNLNHDAMYWYRQDPGQGLRLIYYSQIVNDFQKGDIAEGYSVSREKKESFPLTVTSAQKNPTAFYLCASSIRLDEQYFGPGTRLTVT.

This clonotype has a count of ten or more. This chain connects TRBV2 to TRBJ1-6; no firm D call. This CDR3 has 16 residues. V dropped 3 bases and J dropped 10 bases, with 19 bases sitting between them. Germline loops: CDR1 SNHLY, CDR2 FYNNEI. The CDR3 reads CASSERAIRWGSPLHF. CDR3 DNA: TGTGCCAGCAGTGAGAGGGCGATCCGCTGGGGATCACCCCTCCACTTT. Together with reference TRBV2 and TRBJ1-6, the CDR3 gives the full variable domain: EPEVTQTPSHQVTQMGQEVILRCVPISNHLYFYWYRQILGQKVEFLVSFYNNEISEKSEIFDDQFSVERPDGSNFTLKIRSTKLEDSAMYFCASSERAIRWGSPLHFGNGTRLTVT.

This clonotype was picked up many times. The chain is built from TRBV11-2 and TRBJ1-5; D gene uncertain. In germline, CDR1 is SGHAT, CDR2 FQNNGV. Trimming cost V 3 bases and J 5 bases, with 11 bases left between them. The CDR3 loop spans 14 amino acids. CDR3 region: CASSLDGFYQPQHF. The CDR3 DNA reads TGTGCCAGCAGCTTGGACGGATTTTATCAGCCCCAGCATTTT.

Many counts were recorded for this clonotype. The DNA of the CDR3 is TGTGCCAGCAGTTTAGGGGACAGGGTCACGGGGCCCCAGCATTTT. It translates to CASSLGDRVTGPQHF. The J gene is TRBJ1-5, the V gene TRBV28, with 9 bases aligning to TRBD1. The CDR3 is 15 residues long. V gave up 2 bases and J gave up 9 bases; unmatched junction bases: 8. Germline CDR1 is MDHEN and CDR2 is SYDVKM. Combining the CDR3 with reference TRBV28 and TRBJ1-5 gives the whole variable domain DVKVTQSSRYLVKRTGEKVFLECVQDMDHENMFWYRQDPGLGLRLIYFSYDVKMKEKGDIPEGYSVSREKKERFSLILESASTNQTSMYLCASSLGDRVTGPQHFGDGTRLSIL.

The chain links TRBV7-9 to TRBJ1-1; no clear D gene. CDR1 is SEHNR, CDR2 FQNEAQ, per germline (reference sequence). The CDR3 runs 14 residues. Trimming removed 5 bases from V and 1 base from J, with 11 bases in between. The CDR3 region has the DNA TGTGCCAGCAGCCAAGGACGGAGGAACACTGAAGCTTTCTTT. It is translated as CASSQGRRNTEAFF.

V gene TRBV28 combines with J gene TRBJ2-7, with 9 bases lining up with TRBD1. CDR1 MDHEN and CDR2 SYDVKM come from the germline V gene. The CDR3 totals 14 residues. Losses at the gene ends were 3 bases for V and 8 bases for J; bases not matched to a gene: 8. The CDR3 DNA reads as TGTGCCAGCAGTTTCGGGGACAGGGTAGGCAAGCAGTACTTC. Its translation: CASSFGDRVGKQYF.

This clonotype was counted ten times or more. The chain uses TRBV28 and TRBJ1-2; possibly TRBD1 for D (6 bases). Trimming pared 2 bases from V and 4 bases from J, leaving 8 bases between. CDR1 and CDR2 (germline): MDHEN, SYDVKM. The CDR3 sequence is 13 residues long. In nucleotides, the CDR3 is TGTGCCAGCAGTTTAAAAGGGGGCTATGGCTACACCTTC. Residues: CASSLKGGYGYTF.

The sample holds a few counts of this clonotype. In nucleotides, the CDR3 is TGCAGCGTTGAAGGGGACAGCCTCGGGACCCAGTACTTC. It specifies CSVEGDSLGTQYF. The genes are TRBV29-1 and TRBJ2-5; 7 bases are shared with TRBD1. Germline V gene lookup returns CDR1 SQVTM and CDR2 ANQGSEA. The V segment lost 1 base and the J segment 7 bases; nucleotides outside the gene matches: 6. The CDR3 spans 13 residues.

The V call is TRBV4-1, the J call TRBJ2-1; unclear D gene. V lost 0 bases to trimming and J lost 6 bases, with 6 bases between them. The germline CDR1 and CDR2 sequences are MGHRA and YSYEKL. The CDR3 spans 13 residues. The DNA for the CDR3 is TGCGCCAGCAGCCAAGATAACAGCAATGAGCAGTTCTTC. Translating it yields CASSQDNSNEQFF.

This chain uses TRBV3-1 with TRBJ1-5, with TRBD1 as a possible D gene (5 bases). Trimming left V 0 bases short and J 7 bases short, with 13 bases between. Germline V gene data show CDR1 as LGHDT and CDR2 as YNNKEL (reference sequence). The CDR3 sequence is 15 residues long. In DNA form, the CDR3 reads TGTGCCAGCAGCCAAGACGCTCGGGGGGGGCAGCCCCAGCATTTT. Translation: CASSQDARGGQPQHF.

This clonotype was seen a few times. This chain uses TRBV5-1 with TRBJ1-2; D is undetermined. The V gene's germline CDR1 is SGHRS and CDR2 YFSETQ. V lost 4 bases and J lost 2, with 6 bases in between. CDR3 length: 12 amino acids. This CDR3 is CASSGNNYGYTF. The CDR3 DNA is TGCGCCAGCAGCGGGAACAACTATGGCTACACCTTC.

This clonotype showed up many times. V gene TRBV11-2 combines with J gene TRBJ1-5; TRBD1 matches 9 bases. CDR3 length: 14 residues. Germline V gives CDR1 SGHAT, CDR2 FQNNGV. The J segment lost 6 bases and the V segment lost 5 bases, leaving 5 bases of the junction unmatched. The CDR3 spells CASSQTGGSQPQHF. The CDR3 DNA reads as TGTGCCAGCAGCCAAACAGGGGGCAGTCAGCCCCAGCATTTT.

The chain employs TRBV9 and TRBJ1-5, with no clear D. The germline V and J ends were trimmed by 0 bases and 2 bases, with 9 bases remaining between them. CDR1 and CDR2 (germline): SGDLS, YYNGEE. This CDR3 comprises 15 residues. As DNA, the CDR3 is TGTGCCAGCAGCGTAGGGGTGAATGGCAATCAGCCCCAGCATTTT. Amino acid sequence: CASSVGVNGNQPQHF.

This clonotype has a count of ten or more. The rearrangement joins TRBV2 to TRBJ2-5, with D unresolved. This CDR3 region has 13 residues. V was cut by 1 base and J by 3 bases, with 6 bases left in between. Germline lookup yields CDR1 SNHLY and CDR2 FYNNEI. This CDR3 reads CASSEGEKETQYF. The CDR3 bases are TGTGCCAGCAGTGAAGGAGAGAAAGAGACCCAGTACTTC.

The chain combines TRBV6-2 or TRBV6-3 with TRBJ2-5; D is perhaps TRBD2 (5 bases). Germline V gene lookup returns CDR1 MNHEY and CDR2 SVGEGT. The CDR3 totals 13 residues. The germline V and J ends were trimmed by 8 bases and 5 bases, with 15 bases remaining between them. CDR3 nucleotide sequence: TGTGCCAGCGAGCCGGGCGGGCATGAGACCCAGTACTTC. It translates to CASEPGGHETQYF.

The sample holds many counts of this clonotype. The chain recombines TRBV2 with TRBJ2-5; D not resolved. V was pared by 7 bases and J by 5 bases, with 20 bases between. The V gene's germline CDR1 is SNHLY and CDR2 FYNNEI. The CDR3 covers 15 residues. The CDR3 sequence: CASTNGPHDPETQYF. DNA of the CDR3: TGTGCCAGCACTAACGGGCCCCACGATCCCGAGACCCAGTACTTC.

The V gene is TRBV10-1, the J gene TRBJ1-1, with D maybe TRBD1 (6 bases). Germline loops: CDR1 WNHNN, CDR2 SYGVQD (reference sequence). Trimming removed 0 bases from V and 4 bases from J, with 9 bases in between. The CDR3 extends over 14 amino acids. CDR3 region: CASSESGGGTEAFF. The CDR3 DNA reads TGCGCCAGCAGTGAGTCAGGGGGAGGCACTGAAGCTTTCTTT.

Many counts were recorded for this clonotype. The chain uses TRBV28 and TRBJ1-5; D is ambiguous. Between the trimmed V and J ends, which lost 5 bases and 0 bases, there was a span of 11 bases. The CDR3 extends over 15 amino acids. CDR1 and CDR2 (germline): MDHEN, SYDVKM. CDR3 protein: CASSRTQVSNQPQHF. CDR3 sequence (DNA): TGTGCCAGCAGTCGGACGCAAGTTAGCAATCAGCCCCAGCATTTT.

With regard to this clonotype: A read error may be the cause here, since a much bigger clone is one base away. This chain uses TRBV11-2 with TRBJ2-7; 8 bases fit TRBD1. Germline V gene lookup returns CDR1 SGHAT and CDR2 FQNNGV. The length of the CDR3 is 15 residues. Trimming at V came to 5 bases and at J to 9 bases, leaving 15 bases not matched to a gene. The CDR3 loop reads CASSQTGAGGLWQYF. CDR3 bases: TGTGCCAGCAGCCAAACCGGGGCAGGGGGCTTGTGGCAGTACTTC.

This clonotype has a count of ten or more. The CDR3 protein is CASSPQGWGRTYEQYF. The CDR3 DNA sequence: TGTGCCAGCAGTCCGCAGGGGTGGGGGCGGACCTACGAGCAGTACTTC. J is TRBJ2-7 and V is TRBV27; tentatively, D is TRBD1 (6 bases). The germline CDR1 and CDR2 sequences are MNHEY and SMNVEV (reference sequence). The CDR3 spans 16 residues. V lost 5 bases and J 2 bases, leaving 19 bases between the germline ends.

At least ten counts were recorded for this clonotype. The V call is TRBV7-6, the J call TRBJ2-7; a possible D gene is TRBD1 (6 bases). Per the germline V gene, CDR1 is SGHVS and CDR2 is FNYEAQ. CDR3 length equals 14 residues. Trimming removed 2 bases at V and 2 bases at J, with 10 bases between. CDR3 loop: CASSLRGTAYEQYF. The CDR3 DNA reads as TGTGCCAGCAGCTTAAGGGGGACGGCCTACGAGCAGTACTTC.

The J gene is TRBJ1-5, the V gene TRBV7-2, with 7 bases aligning to TRBD1. This CDR3 comprises 15 residues. From germline, CDR1 is SGHTA and CDR2 FQGNSA. V shed 5 bases and J 6 bases; nucleotides not matched to a gene: 10. CDR3 DNA sequence: TGTGCCAGCAGCCCCGGGACAGAGGCTCCTCAGCCCCAGCATTTT. Its translation is CASSPGTEAPQPQHF.

The rearrangement joins TRBV5-1 to TRBJ2-7, with 7 bases aligning to TRBD1. The CDR3 covers 16 residues. Germline assignment: CDR1 SGHRS and CDR2 YFSETQ. V gave up 4 bases and J gave up 0 bases; unmatched junction bases: 10. CDR3 protein: CASSPEQGLDSYEQYF. The CDR3 nucleotides read TGCGCCAGCAGCCCTGAACAGGGGCTAGACTCCTACGAGCAGTACTTC. Full variable domain (outside the CDR3, taken from reference TRBV5-1 and TRBJ2-7): KAGVTQTPRYLIKTRGQQVTLSCSPISGHRSVSWYQQTPGQGLQFLFEYFSETQRNKGNFPGRFSGRQFSNSRSEMNVSTLELGDSALYLCASSPEQGLDSYEQYFGPGTRLTVT.

This clonotype occurred many times. The rearrangement joins TRBV6-5 to TRBJ2-5; 9 positions agree with TRBD1. The V and J ends lost 2 bases and 2 bases, in that order; junction bases with no gene match: 9. This CDR3 spans 17 amino acids. Germline values: CDR1 MNHEY, CDR2 SVGAGI. The CDR3 spells CASSYGSQGAGQETQYF. As DNA, the CDR3 is TGTGCCAGCAGTTACGGTTCACAGGGGGCGGGTCAAGAGACCCAGTACTTC.

Many counts were recorded for this clonotype. The chain uses TRBV28 and TRBJ1-5, with D possibly TRBD1 on 5 matching bases. The germline V and J ends were trimmed by 5 bases and 7 bases, with 21 bases remaining between them. The CDR3 is 16 amino acids. CDR1 is MDHEN, CDR2 SYDVKM, per germline. The CDR3 loop reads CASSIGTYPPLQPQHF. The CDR3 nucleotides read TGTGCCAGCAGTATCGGGACTTATCCGCCCCTGCAGCCCCAGCATTTT. Using reference TRBV28 and TRBJ1-5 for the parts outside the CDR3, the full variable domain is DVKVTQSSRYLVKRTGEKVFLECVQDMDHENMFWYRQDPGLGLRLIYFSYDVKMKEKGDIPEGYSVSREKKERFSLILESASTNQTSMYLCASSIGTYPPLQPQHFGDGTRLSIL.

The chain is built from TRBV28 and TRBJ2-1; D may correspond to TRBD1 or TRBD2 (5 bases each). The CDR3 is 19 amino acids. The germline gives CDR1 MDHEN, CDR2 SYDVKM. Trimming stripped 6 bases from V and 3 bases from J, with 27 bases between. The CDR3 region has the DNA TGTGCCAGCAGCGGGGATGGGGACGGGGCGGGCCAGGTCTACAATGAGCAGTTCTTC. Residues: CASSGDGDGAGQVYNEQFF.

With respect to this clonotype: No conserved phenylalanine or tryptophan ends this CDR3, so it is likely a read error. The J gene is TRBJ2-7, the V gene TRBV12-3 or TRBV12-4; no firm D call. Trimming removed 4 bases from V and 0 bases from J, with 7 bases in between. CDR3 length: 13 amino acids. The CDR3 loop reads CASSYGSSYEQYS. The CDR3 region has the DNA TGTGCCAGCAGTTACGGAAGCTCCTACGAGCAGTACTCC.